The clone carrying this T cell receptor beta chain was observed a few times. Its antigen is currently unknown. A single heparinised draw of about 100 mL on average was taken per donor. This CDR3 region has 16 residues. Germline CDR1 reads SGDLS; CDR2 reads YYNGEE. Trimming removed 3 bases at V and 0 bases at J, with 13 bases between. The sample originates from a study of beta chain features in type 1 diabetes. On the study more broadly: All samples together contributed about 100,000,000 sorted cells for examination. Study-level results: Among all four CD4+ subsets, Type 1 diabetes patients had TCRB CDR3s that were moderately but significantly shorter. PCR may have favored shorter templates equally in patients and controls.

The whole isolated RNA underwent reverse transcription, so sequencing captured expressed TCRB transcripts. Libraries were prepared by immunoSEQ multiplex PCR; TCRdb keeps only in-frame clonotypes and omits some of them. The sample lists under 300,000 clones, 8% occurring once. What was sequenced was central memory CD4+ T cells from blood. This receptor was obtained from a woman aged 18 to 35 in good health. The genes are TRBV9 and TRBJ1-3; no reliable D call. As DNA, the CDR3 is TGTGCCAGCAGCGCCATATCCCGGTACTCTGGAAACACCATATATTTT. It encodes CASSAISRYSGNTIYF.